Shown below are 8 T cell receptor beta chains from a single sample sequenced in a study of metastatic and nonmetastatic thyroid tumors. All patients were untreated before thyroid surgery. TCRdb reassembled clones from the PCR reads with MiXCR. The repertoire holds roughly 19,000 clones, with about 24% as singletons. Specimen: tumor tissue. Source of these receptors: a female donor with papillary thyroid cancer or a benign thyroid nodule (not recorded which). Some clones in this sample may be carry-over from other donors' samples.

Details on this clone: One end of the junction is discordant with germline, which a read error may explain. The chain combines TRBV19 with TRBJ1-1; D is perhaps TRBD1 (6 bases). The CDR3 contains 14 residues. Per germline, CDR1 LNHDA and CDR2 SQIVND (reference sequence). The CDR3 is CACRGAGASSEAFF. CDR3 bases: TGCGCCTGCCGAGGGGCAGGGGCCAGCTCTGAAGCTTTCTTT.

V usage is TRBV2 and J usage is TRBJ1-6, with 10 bases fitting TRBD1. The CDR3 totals 14 residues. V was pared by 7 bases and J by 6 bases, with 3 bases of the junction left unmatched. The V gene's germline CDR1 is SNHLY and CDR2 FYNNEI. The chain's CDR3 is CASTWTGGNSPLHF. CDR3 coding DNA: TGTGCCAGCACCTGGACAGGGGGTAATTCACCCCTCCACTTT.

This clone was counted only a few times. The rearrangement links TRBV27 to TRBJ2-1; possibly TRBD1 for D (6 bases). The germline gives CDR1 MNHEY, CDR2 SMNVEV (reference sequence). This CDR3 region has 14 residues. Trimming cost V 2 bases and J 4 bases, with 9 bases left between them. CDR3: CASSLTGSYNEQFF. CDR3 in DNA: TGTGCCAGCAGTTTAACAGGGTCTTACAATGAGCAGTTCTTC.

This chain connects TRBV27 to TRBJ2-2; D is unresolved. Germline CDR1 MNHEY, CDR2 SMNVEV (reference sequence). V gave up 1 base and J gave up 7 bases, with 7 bases separating them. The CDR3 runs to 13 residues. For the CDR3, the DNA is TGTGCCAGCAGTTTATGGGGTAACGGGGAGCTGTTTTTT. Residues: CASSLWGNGELFF.

By share, this clone ranks as medium-sized. The rearrangement uses TRBV19 and TRBJ1-1, with TRBD1 identical over 12 bases. The germline V gene encodes CDR1 LNHDA and CDR2 SQIVND (reference sequence). CDR3 length: 15 residues. J was trimmed by 4 bases and V by 7 bases; bases with no gene match: 7. The CDR3 reads CASKPGQGAGTEAFF. The CDR3 DNA is TGTGCCAGTAAGCCGGGACAGGGGGCCGGCACTGAAGCTTTCTTT.

By frequency in the sample, this clone is medium-sized. This chain joins TRBV27 and TRBJ2-1; the match to TRBD2 covers 9 bases. The CDR3 extends over 13 amino acids. V was pared by 8 bases and J by 4 bases, with 3 bases of the junction left unmatched. Germline V CDR1 and CDR2: MNHEY, SMNVEV (reference sequence). The CDR3 DNA reads as TGTGCCAGCGGGGCGGGAGGGTACAATGAGCAGTTCTTC. It is translated as CASGAGGYNEQFF.

The chain couples TRBV20-1 to TRBJ2-1, with TRBD2 matching 7 bases. With V trimmed by 3 bases and J by 8 bases, 10 bases remained unmatched. Per the germline V gene, CDR1 is DFQATT and CDR2 is SNEGSKA (reference sequence). The CDR3 totals 14 residues. CDR3 loop: CSASASGSRDEQFF. CDR3 nucleotide sequence: TGCAGTGCTAGTGCTAGCGGATCGAGGGATGAGCAGTTCTTC.

On this clone itself: The junction differs from germline at one of its ends, possibly a read error. This chain joins TRBV5-1 and TRBJ1-1; 8 positions agree with TRBD1. Germline V gene sequence: CDR1 SGHRS, CDR2 YFSETQ. This CDR3 is 14 amino acids long. Here the CDR3 DNA reads TGTGCCAGCAGCTCGGGGACAGGGAACACTGAAGCTTTCTTT. Translating gives CASSSGTGNTEAFF.